The subject of this entry is one TCR beta chain. Its antigen is unidentified. These data come from a study of CD8 T cells in Susac syndrome. The RNA, about 0.45 to 1 ug, was put through reverse transcription using random hexamers. Amplification of TCR beta CDR3 used immunoSEQ multiplex PCR across 54 Vbeta and 13 Jbeta. TCRdb redid the calling of the immunoSEQ multiplex PCR reads with MiXCR, one entry per CDR3 protein. This table holds approximately 150,000 distinct CDR3 sequences, approximately 95% found once. Study-wide points: That the number of individuals in its TCR sequencing and HLA analysis was relatively small was acknowledged by the study.

With 1 base removed from V and 7 bases from J, the gap between germline ends came to 7 bases. The CDR3 extends over 13 amino acids. Germline V gene sequence: CDR1 SGHTA, CDR2 FQGNSA. CD8+ and CD4+ T cells from blood underwent TCR beta sequencing, which was carried out in a high-throughput format. The sequence was obtained from a human donor with multiple sclerosis. The chain couples TRBV7-2 to TRBJ1-4; D unresolved. Input material: CD4+ T cells from PBMCs. The CDR3, as DNA: TGTGCCAGCAGCTTAGAGCGCAGTGAAAAACTGTTTTTT. It specifies CASSLERSEKLFF.